The 2 T cell receptor beta chains presented below share a single source sample, sequenced in a study of cytomegalovirus exposure and HLA in healthy donors (dated by TCRdb to the late 2010s). The library relied on the immunoSEQ multiplex PCR assay. A mixture of 60 forward primers for TCR Vbeta segments and 13 reverse primers for TCR Jbeta segments was used in the multiplex PCR. In TCRdb, the immuneACCESS table is reduced to in-frame sequences with V and J assigned. These tables do not hold every clone; where another copy was compared, an unresolved V gene accounts for under half, and the others remain unexplained. The sample contains roughly 200,000 clones, roughly 84% of them found a single time. In total, the top ten clones hold 1.7% of the sample. The sequencing input was PBMCs. The source of these receptors is a man aged 50 to 60 in good health and CMV-seronegative.

The chain links TRBV9 to TRBJ2-3; D not certain. The CDR3 consists of 14 residues. The germline V and J ends were trimmed by 0 bases and 0 bases, with 5 bases remaining between them. Looked up from germline, CDR1 is SGDLS and CDR2 is YYNGEE. The CDR3 nucleotides read TGTGCCAGCAGCGTAGCCGTGAGCACAGATACGCAGTATTTT. Amino acid sequence: CASSVAVSTDTQYF.

CDR3 protein: CASSEISGRSSYNEQFF. CDR3 coding DNA: TGTGCCAGCAGCGAAATTAGCGGGAGGAGCTCCTACAATGAGCAGTTCTTC. The chain couples TRBV7-3 to TRBJ2-1; 10 positions agree with TRBD2. Trimming removed 5 bases from V and 0 bases from J; junction bases left unmatched: 7. From germline, CDR1 is SGHTA and CDR2 FQGTGA. CDR3 length: 17 residues. The variable domain in full, completed from reference TRBV7-3 and TRBJ2-1, reads GAGVSQTPSNKVTEKGKYVELRCDPISGHTALYWYRQSLGQGPEFLIYFQGTGAADDSGLPNDRFFAVRPEGSVSTLKIQRTERGDSAVYLCASSEISGRSSYNEQFFGPGTRLTVL.